This T cell receptor beta chain stems from a study of OX40 agonist ivuxolimab in advanced cancers. Study details: The diagnoses of dose-escalation patients were hepatocellular carcinoma, melanoma, renal cell or head and neck cancer. Mean age around 64 years, range about 20 to 79; around 80% male.

The CDR3 contains 15 residues. With 8 bases clipped from V and 2 bases from J, the junction kept 5 bases outside the gene matches. Germline V lookup: CDR1 MNHNS, CDR2 SASEGT. The sample holds one count of this clone. Patients were ineligible given autoimmune disease history or systemic immunosuppression. TCRdb keeps only in-frame clones here, not all; method: immunoSEQ multiplex PCR. The data hold approximately 110,000 clones, with less than 95% observed a single time. This chain uses TRBV6-1 with TRBJ2-7; 14 positions match TRBD2. The TCR comes from an adult with an advanced solid tumor such as melanoma, head and neck, liver or kidney cancer. Sequenced material: CD4+ or CD8+ T cells sorted from blood, taken in a trial of the OX40 agonist ivuxolimab. CDR3 protein: CASSSGLAGAYEQYF. In DNA, the CDR3 is TGTGCCAGCTCTTCGGGACTAGCGGGAGCCTACGAGCAGTACTTC.